This TCR beta chain appears in the sequencing data of a study of blood T cells in healthy people across ages. General study results and limits: Unknown donor CMV status possibly confounded expanded clonotype changes.

On this clonotype: The antigen is unknown.

The second PCR ran roughly 6 to 11 cycles with a sample-barcoded 5' primer and J-beta primers. Samples each returned at least 3 million CDR3-containing paired-end reads. TCRdb reprocessed the 5' RACE reads with MiXCR, giving one entry per CDR3 protein. Of some 1.1 million distinct CDR3 sequences in the sample, more than 30% were seen once. This CDR3 region has 15 residues. V lost 1 base, J lost 7 bases, and 14 bases lay in between. Germline CDR1 LNHNV, CDR2 YYDKDF (reference sequence). Donors each provided around 9 milliliters of peripheral blood. Total RNA amounts of at least 6 micrograms were extracted per sample.

This sequence was found in a man between 18 and 35 years old in good health. The rearrangement uses TRBV15 and TRBJ2-1; weak D call: TRBD2 (6 bases). The sequenced sample was blood. The CDR3 DNA reads TGTGCCACCAGCAGAGCCGGTAGCGGAATGAATGAGCAGTTCTTC. Protein: CATSRAGSGMNEQFF.